Listed here are 8 T cell receptor beta chains from one sample, sequenced in a study of cytomegalovirus exposure and HLA in healthy donors. PCR was performed using 60 Vbeta and 13 Jbeta primers. Method: immunoSEQ multiplex PCR; TCRdb's copy keeps in-frame clones and lacks some. The data contain around 170,000 clones, more than 70% of them singletons. The specimen sequenced was PBMCs. Source of these receptors: a boy aged 2-9 years in good health and CMV-seronegative.

This chain uses TRBV5-8 with TRBJ2-7; D gene unclear. This CDR3 comprises 14 residues. Germline-derived CDR1 and CDR2 are SGHTS and YDEGEE. V lost 0 bases to trimming and J lost 3 bases, with 10 bases between them. The CDR3 loop reads CASSLDRQDYEQYF. DNA for the CDR3: TGTGCCAGCAGCTTGGATCGGCAGGACTACGAGCAGTACTTC.

The chain has TRBV28 and TRBJ2-1; 11 bases align to TRBD2. Per the germline V gene, CDR1 is MDHEN and CDR2 is SYDVKM. V gave up 7 bases and J gave up 7 bases; unmatched junction bases: 9. The CDR3 is made up of 15 amino acids. In DNA form, the CDR3 reads TGTGCCAGCACCCGGGGGGCTAGCGGGAGGAATGAGCAGTTCTTC. This sequence encodes CASTRGASGRNEQFF.

This clone was seen only a few times. The chain joins TRBV7-2 to TRBJ1-1, with D maybe TRBD1 (5 bases). This CDR3 comprises 13 residues. Germline values: CDR1 SGHTA, CDR2 FQGNSA. V was clipped by 5 bases and J by 9 bases, with 16 bases between them. CDR3 DNA sequence: TGTGCCAGCAGCATCCGGGGGGGGACGAAAGCTTTCTTT. This gives the protein CASSIRGGTKAFF.

The chain has TRBV7-9 and TRBJ2-1, with D possibly matching TRBD2 (5 bases). The CDR3 spans 14 residues. Germline assignment: CDR1 SEHNR and CDR2 FQNEAQ (reference sequence). V was cut by 1 base and J by 6 bases, with 10 bases left in between. CDR3 sequence reads: CASSLESSINEQFF. CDR3 coding DNA: TGTGCCAGCAGCTTAGAATCTAGCATCAATGAGCAGTTCTTC. Complete variable domain (other parts from reference TRBV7-9 and TRBJ2-1): DTGVSQNPRHKITKRGQNVTFRCDPISEHNRLYWYRQTLGQGPEFLTYFQNEAQLEKSRLLSDRFSAERPKGSFSTLEIQRTEQGDSAMYLCASSLESSINEQFFGPGTRLTVL.

The V call is TRBV6-1, the J call TRBJ1-2; D call uncertain. The germline V gene has CDR1 MNHNS and CDR2 SASEGT. The CDR3 runs to 15 residues. Trimming left V 2 bases short and J 4 bases short, with 14 bases between. CDR3 coding DNA: TGTGCCAGCAGTGAACAGGCAGGTCCCTCCTATGGCTACACCTTC. This codes for CASSEQAGPSYGYTF.

The chain joins TRBV5-1 to TRBJ1-4; 12 bases align to TRBD1. The CDR3 consists of 17 residues. Per germline, CDR1 SGHRS and CDR2 YFSETQ. Unmatched junction bases numbered 8, after V lost 4 bases and J lost 4 bases. The CDR3 sequence is CASSAGQGADSNEKLFF. CDR3 DNA: TGCGCCAGCAGCGCGGGACAGGGGGCTGATAGTAATGAAAAACTGTTTTTT.

The chain couples TRBV27 to TRBJ2-7; maybe TRBD2 (5 bases). The CDR3 extends over 15 amino acids. Per the germline V gene, CDR1 is MNHEY and CDR2 is SMNVEV (reference sequence). The V end lost 1 base, the J end lost 3 bases, and 13 bases lay between the germline ends. The CDR3 DNA reads as TGTGCCAGCAGTTTATTGCCTAGCCCAAGCTACGAGCAGTACTTC. Protein: CASSLLPSPSYEQYF.

This clone has a single count. The J gene is TRBJ1-1, the V gene TRBV5-1; D not resolved. With 2 bases removed from V and 4 bases from J, the gap between germline ends came to 12 bases. From germline, CDR1 is SGHRS and CDR2 YFSETQ. The CDR3 has 14 residues. In DNA form, the CDR3 reads TGCGCCAGCAGCTTTCAAGGAGAGGGCACTGAAGCTTTCTTT. Protein: CASSFQGEGTEAFF.